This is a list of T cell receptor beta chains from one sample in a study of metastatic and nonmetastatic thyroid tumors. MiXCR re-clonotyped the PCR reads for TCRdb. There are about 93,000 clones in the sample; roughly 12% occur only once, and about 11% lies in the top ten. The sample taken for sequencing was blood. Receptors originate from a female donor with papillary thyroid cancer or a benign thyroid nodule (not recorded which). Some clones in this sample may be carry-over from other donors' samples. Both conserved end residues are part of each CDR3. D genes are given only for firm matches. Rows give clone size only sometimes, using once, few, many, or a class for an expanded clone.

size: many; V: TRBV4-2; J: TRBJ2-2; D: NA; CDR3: CASTLQGRGLSTNTGELFF; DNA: TGTGCCAGCACCCTTCAAGGCCGGGGATTGTCGACGAACACCGGGGAGCTGTTTTTT
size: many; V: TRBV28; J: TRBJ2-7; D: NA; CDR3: CASSQQHVSRDGYF; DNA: TGTGCCAGCAGTCAACAACACGTCTCCCGGGACGGGTACTTC
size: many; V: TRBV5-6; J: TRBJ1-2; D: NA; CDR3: CASSLGGLRSYGYTF; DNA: TGTGCCAGCAGCCTAGGGGGACTGAGGAGCTATGGCTACACCTTC
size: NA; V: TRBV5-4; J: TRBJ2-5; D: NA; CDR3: CASSSGESQETQYF; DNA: TGTGCCAGCAGCTCTGGCGAGAGCCAAGAGACCCAGTACTTC
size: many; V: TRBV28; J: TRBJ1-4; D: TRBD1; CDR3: CASRRTGGDEKLFF; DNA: TGTGCCAGCAGGAGGACAGGGGGAGATGAAAAACTGTTTTTT
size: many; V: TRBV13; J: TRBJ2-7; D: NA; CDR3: CASSKDGYEQYF; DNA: TGTGCCAGCAGTAAGGACGGCTACGAGCAGTACTTC
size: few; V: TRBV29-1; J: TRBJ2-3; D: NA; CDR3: CSGSGSPGGFDTDTQYF; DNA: TGCAGCGGCTCCGGTTCTCCCGGGGGTTTCGACACAGATACGCAGTATTTT
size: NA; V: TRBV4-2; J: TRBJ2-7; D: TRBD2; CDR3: CASSQELAGAYEQYF; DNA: TGTGCCAGCAGCCAAGAGTTAGCGGGAGCCTACGAGCAGTACTTC
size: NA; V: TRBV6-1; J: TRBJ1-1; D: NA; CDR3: CASHLGAVAEAFF; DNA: TGTGCCAGCCACCTGGGGGCCGTGGCTGAAGCTTTCTTT
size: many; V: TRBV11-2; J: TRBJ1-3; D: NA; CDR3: CASSLEGLGGQRNTIYF; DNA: TGTGCCAGCAGCTTAGAAGGCCTCGGGGGCCAAAGAAACACCATATATTTT
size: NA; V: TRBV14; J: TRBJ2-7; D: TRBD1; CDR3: CASIHAGTGHYDQYF; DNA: TGTGCCAGCATCCATGCCGGGACAGGGCACTACGATCAGTACTTC
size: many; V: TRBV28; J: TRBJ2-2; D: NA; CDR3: CASTVLGVEGGELFF; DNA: TGTGCCAGCACTGTTTTAGGGGTCGAGGGCGGGGAGCTGTTTTTT
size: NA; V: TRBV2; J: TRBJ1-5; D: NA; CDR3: CASSRPGTNQPQHF; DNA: TGTGCCAGCAGTAGGCCGGGAACCAATCAGCCCCAGCATTTT
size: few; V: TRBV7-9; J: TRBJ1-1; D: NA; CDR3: CASSPGSSGEAFF; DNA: TGTGCCAGCAGCCCAGGGTCGAGCGGTGAAGCTTTCTTT
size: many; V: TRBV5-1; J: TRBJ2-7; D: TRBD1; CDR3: CASSLGRPGQGAEQYF; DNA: TGCGCCAGCAGCTTAGGTCGCCCGGGACAGGGAGCCGAGCAGTACTTC
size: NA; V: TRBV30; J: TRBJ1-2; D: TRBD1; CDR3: CAWRPTGNGYTF; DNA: TGTGCCTGGAGGCCGACAGGGAATGGCTACACCTTC
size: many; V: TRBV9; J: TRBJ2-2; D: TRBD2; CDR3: CASSVTGGPTGELFF; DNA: TGTGCCAGCAGCGTAACGGGAGGTCCCACCGGGGAGCTGTTTTTT